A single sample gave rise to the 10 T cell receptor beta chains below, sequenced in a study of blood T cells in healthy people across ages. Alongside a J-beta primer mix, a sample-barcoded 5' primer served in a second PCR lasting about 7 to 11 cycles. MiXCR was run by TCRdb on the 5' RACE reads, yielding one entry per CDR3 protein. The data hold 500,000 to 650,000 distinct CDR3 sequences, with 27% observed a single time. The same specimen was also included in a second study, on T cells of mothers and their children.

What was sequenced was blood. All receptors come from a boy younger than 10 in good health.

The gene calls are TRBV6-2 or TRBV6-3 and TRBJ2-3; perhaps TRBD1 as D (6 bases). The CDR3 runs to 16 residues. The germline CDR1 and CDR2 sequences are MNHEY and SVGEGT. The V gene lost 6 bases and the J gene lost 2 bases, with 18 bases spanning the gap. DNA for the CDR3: TGTGCCAGCAGCAACAGGGCCAGGAGGTCCACAGATACGCAGTATTTT. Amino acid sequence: CASSNRARRSTDTQYF.

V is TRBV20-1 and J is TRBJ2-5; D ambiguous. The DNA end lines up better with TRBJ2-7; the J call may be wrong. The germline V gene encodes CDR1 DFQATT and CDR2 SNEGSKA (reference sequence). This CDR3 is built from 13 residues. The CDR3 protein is CSARAGSSYEQYF. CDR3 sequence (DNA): TGCAGTGCTAGAGCCGGTAGCTCCTACGAGCAGTACTTC.

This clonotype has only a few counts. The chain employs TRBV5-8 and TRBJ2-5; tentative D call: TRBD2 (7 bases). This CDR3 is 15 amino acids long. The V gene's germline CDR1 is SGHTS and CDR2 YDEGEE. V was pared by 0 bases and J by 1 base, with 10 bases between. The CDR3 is CASSLGRGAQETQYF. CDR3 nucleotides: TGTGCCAGCAGCTTGGGTCGGGGGGCCCAAGAGACCCAGTACTTC.

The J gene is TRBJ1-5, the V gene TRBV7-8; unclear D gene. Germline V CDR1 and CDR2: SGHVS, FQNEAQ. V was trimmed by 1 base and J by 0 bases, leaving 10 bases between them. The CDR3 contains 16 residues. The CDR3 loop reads CASSLDSTYSNQPQHF. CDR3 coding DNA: TGTGCCAGCAGCTTAGATTCAACCTATAGCAATCAGCCCCAGCATTTT.

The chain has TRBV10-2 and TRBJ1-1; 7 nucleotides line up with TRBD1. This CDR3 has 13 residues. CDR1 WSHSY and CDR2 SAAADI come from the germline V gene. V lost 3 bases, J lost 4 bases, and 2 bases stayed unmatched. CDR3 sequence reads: CASSDRGVTEAFF. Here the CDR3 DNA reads TGCGCCAGCAGTGACAGGGGGGTCACTGAAGCTTTCTTT.

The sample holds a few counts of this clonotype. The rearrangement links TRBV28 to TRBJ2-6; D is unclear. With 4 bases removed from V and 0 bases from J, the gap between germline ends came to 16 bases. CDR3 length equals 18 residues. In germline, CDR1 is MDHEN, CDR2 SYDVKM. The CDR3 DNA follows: TGTGCCAGCAGTTCCCCCACGGTGATTAGCTCTGGGGCCAACGTCCTGACTTTC. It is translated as CASSSPTVISSGANVLTF.

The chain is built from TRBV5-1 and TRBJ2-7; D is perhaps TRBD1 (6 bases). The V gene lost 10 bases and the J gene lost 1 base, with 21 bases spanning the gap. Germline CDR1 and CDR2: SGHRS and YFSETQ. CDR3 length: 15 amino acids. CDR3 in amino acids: CAGPGDMQSSYEQYF. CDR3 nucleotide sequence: TGCGCCGGCCCTGGGGACATGCAGTCATCCTACGAGCAGTACTTC.

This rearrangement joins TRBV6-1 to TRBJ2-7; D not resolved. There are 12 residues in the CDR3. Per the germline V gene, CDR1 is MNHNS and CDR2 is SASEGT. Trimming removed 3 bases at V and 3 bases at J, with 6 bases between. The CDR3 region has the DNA TGTGCCAGCAGTGACACCTACTACGAGCAGTACTTC. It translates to CASSDTYYEQYF.

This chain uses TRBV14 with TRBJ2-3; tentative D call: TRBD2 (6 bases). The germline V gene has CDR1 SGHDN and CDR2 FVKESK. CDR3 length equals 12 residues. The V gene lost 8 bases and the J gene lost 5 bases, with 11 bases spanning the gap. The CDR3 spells CASGTSRDTQYF. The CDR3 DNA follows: TGTGCCAGCGGAACTAGCCGAGATACGCAGTATTTT.

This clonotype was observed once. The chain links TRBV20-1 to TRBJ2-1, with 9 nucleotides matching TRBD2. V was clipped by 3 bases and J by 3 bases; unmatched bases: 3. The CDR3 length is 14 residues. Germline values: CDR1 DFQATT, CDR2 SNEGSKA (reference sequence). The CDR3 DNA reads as TGCAGTGCTAGTAGACTAGCGGACTACAATGAGCAGTTCTTC. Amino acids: CSASRLADYNEQFF.